One sample yielded the 25 T cell receptor beta chains listed below, sequenced in a study of cytomegalovirus exposure and HLA in healthy donors listed by TCRdb under 2017. Library generation was performed with the immunoSEQ multiplex PCR assay. For the multiplex PCR, a mixture combining 60 forward primers for TCR Vbeta segments and 13 reverse primers for TCR Jbeta segments was used. Not all clones reach the TCRdb copy of this immuneACCESS table, which keeps in-frame sequences only. Checked studies attribute under half of the gap to unresolved V genes and leave the rest unexplained. A total of 150,000 to 180,000 clones appear in this sample, more than 70% of them only once. 5.6% of the sample comes from the top ten. Sequencing was done on a sample of PBMCs. The receptor set was obtained from a woman aged 40-49 years in good health and CMV-seropositive.

The CDR3 region is CAWAGGLNEQYF. In nucleotides, the CDR3 is TGTGCCTGGGCAGGGGGACTCAACGAGCAGTACTTC. The chain carries TRBV30 and TRBJ2-7; D is perhaps TRBD1 (7 bases). The germline V gene encodes CDR1 GTSNPN and CDR2 SVGIG (reference sequence). With 5 bases removed from V and 5 bases from J, the gap between germline ends came to 13 bases. The CDR3 length is 12 residues. Looking up the rest from reference TRBV30 and TRBJ2-7 gives the full variable domain: SQTIHQWPATLVQPVGSPLSLECTVEGTSNPNLYWYRQAAGRGLQLLFYSVGIGQISSEVPQNLSASRPQDRQFILSSKKLLLSDSGFYLCAWAGGLNEQYFGPGTRLTVT.

This chain connects TRBV28 to TRBJ1-2; D is possibly TRBD1 (5 bases). V lost 3 bases and J lost 3, with 8 bases in between. The CDR3 runs to 13 residues. Germline-derived CDR1 and CDR2 are MDHEN and SYDVKM. CDR3 sequence: CASSFSRDYGYTF. The CDR3 DNA is TGTGCCAGCAGTTTTAGCAGGGACTATGGCTACACCTTC.

This clone was seen more than once but under ten times. This chain connects TRBV6-6 to TRBJ1-5; TRBD1 matches at 8 bases. The CDR3 runs 14 residues. Germline V gene data show CDR1 as MNHNY and CDR2 as SVGAGI (reference sequence). Unmatched junction bases numbered 4, after V lost 5 bases and J lost 4 bases. DNA of the CDR3: TGTGCCAGCAGTGGTACAGGGGGAAATCAGCCCCAGCATTTT. This gives the protein CASSGTGGNQPQHF.

The chain employs TRBV27 and TRBJ2-3, with 10 bases identical to TRBD2. Germline V lookup: CDR1 MNHEY, CDR2 SMNVEV (reference sequence). After removal of 6 bases from V and 6 bases from J, the junction contained 6 bases not matched to a gene. The CDR3 has 14 amino acids. In DNA form, the CDR3 reads TGTGCCAGCAGCCCACTAGCGGGAACCGATACGCAGTATTTT. This codes for CASSPLAGTDTQYF.

The rearrangement links TRBV11-1 to TRBJ2-3, with D tentatively TRBD2 (6 bases). Germline CDR1 reads SGHAT; CDR2 reads FQDESV (reference sequence). Deletions cut 5 bases from V and 0 bases from J, with 15 bases between. CDR3 size: 16 residues. In nucleotides, the CDR3 is TGTGCCAGCAGCACATTCCGGGAGCCTAGCACAGATACGCAGTATTTT. This sequence encodes CASSTFREPSTDTQYF.

The CDR3 DNA follows: TGTGCCAGCAGGTACAGGGGGCTTTCCAACACTGAAGCTTTCTTT. Translation gives CASRYRGLSNTEAFF. V is TRBV28 and J is TRBJ1-1; 9 bases fit TRBD1. This CDR3 region has 15 residues. The germline V gene has CDR1 MDHEN and CDR2 SYDVKM. The V segment lost 6 bases and the J segment 2 bases; nucleotides outside the gene matches: 7.

This clone was recorded a few times. The chain employs TRBV19 and TRBJ2-7; 14 nucleotides match TRBD2. The germline V gene encodes CDR1 LNHDA and CDR2 SQIVND (reference sequence). Trimming cost V 4 bases and J 3 bases; bases outside gene matches: 11. This CDR3 has 18 residues. In nucleotides, the CDR3 is TGTGCCAGTAGTAAGGGGACCCTCGGGACTAGCGGGAGCTACGAGCAGTACTTC. Its translation is CASSKGTLGTSGSYEQYF.

The chain combines TRBV9 with TRBJ2-3; 9 positions agree with TRBD2. Looked up from germline, CDR1 is SGDLS and CDR2 is YYNGEE. After removal of 3 bases from V and 2 bases from J, the junction contained 4 bases not matched to a gene. There are 15 residues in the CDR3. This CDR3 is CASSATSGITDTQYF. The CDR3 DNA sequence: TGTGCCAGCAGCGCGACTAGCGGAATCACAGATACGCAGTATTTT.

This chain connects TRBV7-6 to TRBJ2-7; 10 nucleotides align to TRBD2. The V and J ends lost 1 base and 4 bases, in that order; junction bases with no gene match: 4. Germline V gives CDR1 SGHVS, CDR2 FNYEAQ. The CDR3 length is 15 residues. The CDR3 sequence is CASSLELAGNYEQYF. CDR3 DNA sequence: TGTGCCAGCAGCTTAGAACTAGCGGGGAATTACGAGCAGTACTTC.

The chain employs TRBV12-5 and TRBJ2-2; 11 positions match TRBD2. The germline CDR1 and CDR2 sequences are LGHNT and FRNRAP. This CDR3 region has 11 residues. J lost 13 bases, V lost 9 bases, and 4 bases had no gene match. DNA for the CDR3: TGTGCTAGCACTAGCGGGAGTGTGCTGTTTTTT. This gives the protein CASTSGSVLFF.

The chain uses TRBV2 and TRBJ2-5; perhaps TRBD1 as D (6 bases). CDR3 length: 14 amino acids. Trimming took off 4 bases at V and 1 base at J, with 10 bases between the two ends. The V gene's germline CDR1 is SNHLY and CDR2 FYNNEI. The CDR3 region has the DNA TGTGCCAGCAGTGTACAGGGTGGCCAAGAGACCCAGTACTTC. This gives the protein CASSVQGGQETQYF.

The chain recombines TRBV11-3 with TRBJ2-5, with 9 bases identical to TRBD2. V trimming: 5 bases; J trimming: 4 bases; junction bases outside the gene matches: 17. Germline V gives CDR1 SGHNT, CDR2 YENEEA. The CDR3 sequence is 18 residues long. CDR3 coding DNA: TGTGCCAGCAGCCTCCTGTTAAGCGGGGCGGGAGGGCCAGAGACCCAGTACTTC. This encodes CASSLLLSGAGGPETQYF.

The J gene is TRBJ2-7, the V gene TRBV29-1; 13 bases are a match to TRBD2. After removal of 7 bases from V and 4 bases from J, the junction contained 7 bases not matched to a gene. Germline-derived CDR1 and CDR2 are SQVTM and ANQGSEA. This CDR3 comprises 14 residues. CDR3 region: CSAKGLAGDYEQYF. DNA for the CDR3: TGCAGCGCTAAAGGACTAGCGGGAGATTACGAGCAGTACTTC.

The chain links TRBV27 to TRBJ1-1; no clear D. Germline CDR1 and CDR2: MNHEY and SMNVEV (reference sequence). V was clipped by 3 bases and J by 4 bases, with 24 bases between them. The CDR3 consists of 18 residues. The CDR3: CASSFASGTTTLGTEAFF. The CDR3 bases are TGTGCCAGCAGTTTTGCGAGTGGAACTACTACTCTGGGCACTGAAGCTTTCTTT.

The rearrangement links TRBV19 to TRBJ1-1, with D possibly being TRBD1 (5 bases). From germline, CDR1 is LNHDA and CDR2 SQIVND (reference sequence). Trimming left V 8 bases short and J 0 bases short, with 19 bases between. This CDR3 has 16 amino acids. CDR3 region: CASYPQGYRVNTEAFF. The CDR3 DNA is TGTGCCAGTTACCCCCAGGGCTATCGAGTGAACACTGAAGCTTTCTTT.

The chain combines TRBV5-1 with TRBJ2-7, with D possibly matching TRBD1 (6 bases). Deletions cut 4 bases from V and 4 bases from J, with 9 bases between. Germline CDR1 reads SGHRS; CDR2 reads YFSETQ. There are 12 residues in the CDR3. CDR3 DNA sequence: TGCGCCAGCAGCCATCAGGGGTACGAGCAGTACTTC. It yields the protein CASSHQGYEQYF.

This clone has only one observation. V is TRBV2 and J is TRBJ2-6, with D perhaps matching TRBD2 (6 bases). V lost 7 bases, J lost 2 bases, and 15 bases lay in between. The CDR3 length is 16 residues. Germline assignment: CDR1 SNHLY and CDR2 FYNNEI. The CDR3 loop is CASKKLASAGANVLTF. CDR3 sequence (DNA): TGTGCCAGCAAAAAGCTGGCTAGCGCTGGGGCCAACGTCCTGACTTTC.

The chain joins TRBV2 to TRBJ1-5; D perhaps matches TRBD1 (6 bases). Trimming pared 1 base from V and 6 bases from J, leaving 10 bases between. Germline V CDR1 and CDR2: SNHLY, FYNNEI. The CDR3 consists of 14 residues. The CDR3 bases are TGTGCCAGCAGTGAAGACAGGGTCGGTCAGCCCCAGCATTTT. This sequence encodes CASSEDRVGQPQHF.

The chain carries TRBV13 and TRBJ2-7; 7 bases match TRBD1. V lost 0 bases to trimming and J lost 2 bases; unmatched junction nucleotides: 1. This CDR3 has 14 residues. Germline V lookup: CDR1 PRHDT, CDR2 FYEKMQ (reference sequence). This chain's CDR3 is CASSLGTGTYEQYF. CDR3 sequence (DNA): TGTGCCAGCAGCTTAGGGACAGGGACCTACGAGCAGTACTTC. The variable domain in full, completed from reference TRBV13 and TRBJ2-7, reads AAGVIQSPRHLIKEKRETATLKCYPIPRHDTVYWYQQGPGQDPQFLISFYEKMQSDKGSIPDRFSAQQFSDYHSELNMSSLELGDSALYFCASSLGTGTYEQYFGPGTRLTVT.

This chain links TRBV30 with TRBJ2-7; 9 bases are shared with TRBD2. The CDR3 has 16 residues. Germline CDR1 GTSNPN, CDR2 SVGIG (reference sequence). V shed 2 bases, J shed 0 bases, and the junction held 8 bases outside the gene matches. The CDR3 protein is CAWSLLAGKSSYEQYF. CDR3 DNA sequence: TGTGCCTGGAGTTTGCTAGCGGGGAAAAGCTCCTACGAGCAGTACTTC.

The chain employs TRBV7-9 and TRBJ2-7; weak D call: TRBD1 (6 bases). V was shortened by 0 bases and J by 6 bases, with 15 bases between the two germline ends. This CDR3 spans 15 amino acids. Germline V gene sequence: CDR1 SEHNR, CDR2 FQNEAQ (reference sequence). CDR3 residues: CASSLAEAGVREQYF. The CDR3 bases are TGTGCCAGCAGCTTAGCGGAGGCAGGGGTTCGCGAGCAGTACTTC.

The V call is TRBV18, the J call TRBJ2-3; 11 bases are a match to TRBD2. CDR1 KGHSH and CDR2 LQKENI come from the germline V gene. The CDR3 is 18 residues long. Trimming at V came to 2 bases and at J to 5 bases, leaving 12 bases not matched to a gene. DNA for the CDR3: TGTGCCAGCTCACCAGACATTGAACTAGCGGGAGCTGGAGATACGCAGTATTTT. It is translated as CASSPDIELAGAGDTQYF.

The rearrangement joins TRBV28 to TRBJ2-3; TRBD2 might be the D (5 bases). Germline assignment: CDR1 MDHEN and CDR2 SYDVKM. V lost 4 bases and J 5 bases, leaving 16 bases between the germline ends. This CDR3 is 15 amino acids long. The CDR3 DNA reads TGTGCCAGCAGTTATCGGAGCGGCCCCGGAGATACGCAGTATTTT. Translation gives CASSYRSGPGDTQYF.

For the CDR3, the DNA is TGTGCCAGCTCGGTTGATGGCGGGAGTTTGTACGAGCAGTACTTC. Translated, it gives CASSVDGGSLYEQYF. The chain carries TRBV18 and TRBJ2-7; 7 positions match TRBD2. The V gene's germline CDR1 is KGHSH and CDR2 LQKENI. Trimming removed 6 bases from V and 4 bases from J; junction bases left unmatched: 12. The CDR3 runs to 15 residues.

The rearrangement links TRBV27 to TRBJ2-7, with D perhaps matching TRBD2 (6 bases). Looked up from germline, CDR1 is MNHEY and CDR2 is SMNVEV (reference sequence). This CDR3 has 14 amino acids. Trimming left V 1 base short and J 5 bases short, with 12 bases between. The CDR3 region is CASSLLTGANEQYF. In DNA form, the CDR3 reads TGTGCCAGCAGTTTATTAACGGGAGCGAACGAGCAGTACTTC.